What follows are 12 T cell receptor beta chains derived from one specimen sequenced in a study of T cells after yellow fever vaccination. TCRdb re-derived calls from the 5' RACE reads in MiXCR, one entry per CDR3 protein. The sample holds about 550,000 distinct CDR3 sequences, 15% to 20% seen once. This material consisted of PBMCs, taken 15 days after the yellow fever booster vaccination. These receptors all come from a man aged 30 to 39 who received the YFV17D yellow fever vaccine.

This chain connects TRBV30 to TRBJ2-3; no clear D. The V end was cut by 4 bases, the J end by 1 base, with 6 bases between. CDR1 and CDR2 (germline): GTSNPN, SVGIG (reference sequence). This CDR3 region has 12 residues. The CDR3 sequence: CAWTAGTDTQYF. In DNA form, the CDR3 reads TGTGCCTGGACTGCCGGCACAGATACGCAGTATTTT. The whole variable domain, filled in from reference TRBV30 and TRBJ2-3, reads SQTIHQWPATLVQPVGSPLSLECTVEGTSNPNLYWYRQAAGRGLQLLFYSVGIGQISSEVPQNLSASRPQDRQFILSSKKLLLSDSGFYLCAWTAGTDTQYFGPGTRLTVL.

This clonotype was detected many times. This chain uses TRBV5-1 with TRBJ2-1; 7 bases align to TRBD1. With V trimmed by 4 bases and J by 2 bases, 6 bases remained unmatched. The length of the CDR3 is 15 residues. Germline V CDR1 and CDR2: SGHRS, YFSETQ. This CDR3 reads CASSPDRVAYNEQFF. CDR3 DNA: TGCGCCAGCAGCCCCGACAGGGTGGCCTACAATGAGCAGTTCTTC.

The CDR3 DNA reads as TGCAGCGTTGAAACTGGTAGAATGGGCCCGCCCTACGAGCAGTACTTC. Protein: CSVETGRMGPPYEQYF. The chain carries TRBV29-1 and TRBJ2-7, with unresolved D. This CDR3 is 16 amino acids long. V was shortened by 2 bases and J by 2 bases, with 19 bases between the two germline ends. The germline CDR1 and CDR2 sequences are SQVTM and ANQGSEA.

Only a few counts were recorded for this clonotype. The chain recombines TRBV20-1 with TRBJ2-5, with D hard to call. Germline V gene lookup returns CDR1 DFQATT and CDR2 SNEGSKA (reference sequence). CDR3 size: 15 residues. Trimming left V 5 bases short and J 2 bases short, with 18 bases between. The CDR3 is CSAHLASSTQETQYF. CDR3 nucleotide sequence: TGCAGTGCTCATCTGGCCAGCAGCACACAAGAGACCCAGTACTTC.

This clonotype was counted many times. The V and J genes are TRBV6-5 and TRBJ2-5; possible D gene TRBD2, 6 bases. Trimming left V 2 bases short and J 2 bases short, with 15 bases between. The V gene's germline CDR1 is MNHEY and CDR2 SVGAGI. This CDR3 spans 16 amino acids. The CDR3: CASSYDLWGVQETQYF. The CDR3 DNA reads TGTGCCAGCAGTTACGATCTTTGGGGGGTTCAAGAGACCCAGTACTTC.

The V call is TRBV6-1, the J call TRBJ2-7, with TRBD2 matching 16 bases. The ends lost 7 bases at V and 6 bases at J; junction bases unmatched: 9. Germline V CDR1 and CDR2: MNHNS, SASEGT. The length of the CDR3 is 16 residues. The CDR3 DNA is TGTGCCAGCACCCCGGGACTAGCGGGAGGGTCAGCCGAGCAGTACTTC. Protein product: CASTPGLAGGSAEQYF.

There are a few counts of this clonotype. The CDR3 DNA follows: TGTGCCAGCAGCAGATCTAAAGGGGGTTCGCGGTACAATGAGCAGTTCTTC. This sequence encodes CASSRSKGGSRYNEQFF. J is TRBJ2-1 and V is TRBV21-1; the DNA was not compared with TRBD1, the D call given in the table. TRBV21-1 is an annotated pseudogene. The CDR3 runs to 17 residues.

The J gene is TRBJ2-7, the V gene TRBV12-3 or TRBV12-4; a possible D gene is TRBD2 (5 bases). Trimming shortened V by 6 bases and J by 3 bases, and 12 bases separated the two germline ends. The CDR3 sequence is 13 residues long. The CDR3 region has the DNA TGTGCCAGCAGCCCCGAGCGGATCTACGAGCAGTACTTC. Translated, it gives CASSPERIYEQYF.

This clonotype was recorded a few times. The DNA of the CDR3 is TGTGCCATCAGTGAGTCCGGGGGAGTGGGAAACATTCAGTACTTC. Residues: CAISESGGVGNIQYF. V gene TRBV10-3 combines with J gene TRBJ2-4, with TRBD2 as a possible D gene (6 bases). The CDR3 length is 15 residues. V was shortened by 0 bases and J by 6 bases, with 12 bases between the two germline ends. Germline V gene sequence: CDR1 ENHRY, CDR2 SYGVKD.

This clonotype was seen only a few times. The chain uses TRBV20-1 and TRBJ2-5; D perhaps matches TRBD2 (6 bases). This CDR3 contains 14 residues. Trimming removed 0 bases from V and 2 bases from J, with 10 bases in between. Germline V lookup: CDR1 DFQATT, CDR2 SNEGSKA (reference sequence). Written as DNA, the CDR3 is TGCAGTGCTAGAGATGGGCTAGCGCAAGAGACCCAGTACTTC. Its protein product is CSARDGLAQETQYF.

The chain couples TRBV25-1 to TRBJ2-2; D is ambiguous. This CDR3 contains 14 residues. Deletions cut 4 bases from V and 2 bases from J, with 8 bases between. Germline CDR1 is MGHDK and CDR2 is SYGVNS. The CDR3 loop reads CASSAQANTGELFF. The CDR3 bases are TGTGCCAGCAGTGCCCAGGCTAACACCGGGGAGCTGTTTTTT.

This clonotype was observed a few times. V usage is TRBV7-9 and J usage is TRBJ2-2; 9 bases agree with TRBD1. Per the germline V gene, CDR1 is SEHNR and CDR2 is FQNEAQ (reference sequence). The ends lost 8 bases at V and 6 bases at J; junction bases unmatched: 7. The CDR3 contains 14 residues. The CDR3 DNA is TGTGCCAGCCTACAGGGGGCCCACCCCGGGGAGCTGTTTTTT. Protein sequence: CASLQGAHPGELFF.